The text below deals with one T cell receptor beta chain. Its antigen remains unknown. Researchers ran immunoSEQ v3.0 at survey level. Produced via immunoSEQ multiplex PCR; TCRdb's table is partial and in-frame only. The sample consists of about 22,000 clones, roughly 84% of them appearing once. The entry originates in a study of long-term antiretroviral therapy in people with HIV. General study points: Clonal populations expanded prior to ART predominated within the repertoire at all time points. Specimens of blood were obtained during about 2003 to 2018, possibly under older ART regimens. Diversity remained lower than transplant donor controls, even though it increased after ART.

The ends lost 0 bases at V and 7 bases at J; junction bases unmatched: 1. Germline V gene data show CDR1 as MDHEN and CDR2 as SYDVKM. The CDR3 is 13 amino acids. The sequence was obtained from a man aged 45-65 years with HIV. Source: unsorted PBMCs, taken at the start of antiretroviral therapy. The gene calls are TRBV28 and TRBJ1-2, with 8 bases identical to TRBD1. CDR3 region: CASSLWDRAGYTF. As DNA, the CDR3 is TGTGCCAGCAGTTTATGGGACAGGGCTGGCTACACCTTC.